These 13 T cell receptor beta chains came from one sample sequenced in a study of shared clonotypes between healthy human individuals. The protocol was immunoSEQ multiplex PCR, while the TCRdb copy is restricted to in-frame clones and leaves out a portion. The data show approximately 2.1 million clones, with approximately 95% seen just once and 0.35% to 0.45% held by the top ten. Sequenced input: naive CD4+ T cells from PBMCs. The subset denotes: CD45RA+ positively selected. These TCRs come from a man aged 18 to 29 in good health. Some clones in this sample may be carry-over from other donors' samples.

V usage is TRBV7-2 and J usage is TRBJ1-2; tentatively, D is TRBD1 (6 bases). The CDR3 covers 15 residues. V lost 5 bases and J lost 5, with 18 bases in between. CDR1 and CDR2 (germline): SGHTA, FQGNSA. The CDR3 reads CASSPKTPRGYGYTF. The CDR3 region has the DNA TGTGCCAGCAGCCCGAAAACTCCCAGGGGTTATGGCTACACCTTC.

This chain connects TRBV4-1 to TRBJ2-4, with 8 bases that match TRBD2. This CDR3 comprises 14 residues. The germline CDR1 and CDR2 sequences are MGHRA and YSYEKL. This CDR3 reads CASGSPLAKNIQYF. For the CDR3, the DNA is TGCGCGAGCGGGAGCCCGTTAGCCAAAAACATTCAGTACTTC.

Comment on this clone: At one end, the junction sequence differs from germline, possibly due to a read error. The V and J genes are TRBV5-1 and TRBJ2-7, with 7 bases matching TRBD1. The CDR3 is 13 residues long. CDR1 is SGHRS and CDR2 is YFSETQ in the germline V gene. For the CDR3, the DNA is TGCGCCAGCAGCCCCGTTTCACCGACAGGGTCGAACTTC. Translation: CASSPVSPTGSNF. Drawing the rest from reference TRBV5-1 and TRBJ2-7, the complete variable domain is KAGVTQTPRYLIKTRGQQVTLSCSPISGHRSVSWYQQTPGQGLQFLFEYFSETQRNKGNFPGRFSGRQFSNSRSEMNVSTLELGDSALYLCASSPVSPTGSNFGPGTRLTVT.

V gene TRBV6-5 combines with J gene TRBJ1-1; no definite D call. Germline assignment: CDR1 MNHEY and CDR2 SVGAGI. The CDR3 runs 13 residues. V was cut by 3 bases and J by 9 bases, with 14 bases left in between. CDR3 amino acids: CASSYNPEIKAFF. The CDR3 bases are TGTGCCAGCAGTTATAATCCGGAAATAAAAGCTTTCTTT.

The chain links TRBV6-1 to TRBJ1-4; D perhaps matches TRBD1 (5 bases). CDR1 is MNHNS, CDR2 SASEGT, per germline. V was cut by 1 base and J by 7 bases, with 13 bases left in between. The CDR3 consists of 15 residues. In DNA, the CDR3 is TGTGCCAGCAGTGAAGGAGGGGACTTTTTTGAAAAACTGTTTTTT. Its translation: CASSEGGDFFEKLFF.

V and J are TRBV21-1 and TRBJ2-7; TRBD2, the D gene given by the table, was not confirmed from the DNA. TRBV21-1 is a pseudogene. The CDR3 runs 15 residues. The CDR3 here is CASSTRLAGGREQYF. The CDR3 nucleotides read TGTGCCAGCAGCACCCGACTAGCGGGAGGACGCGAGCAGTACTTC.

V gene TRBV28 combines with J gene TRBJ2-6, with D uncertain. The V gene's germline CDR1 is MDHEN and CDR2 SYDVKM. The CDR3 has 17 residues. The V and J ends lost 5 bases and 0 bases respectively, with 14 bases between them. The CDR3 region is CASSPSQRYSGANVLTF. The CDR3, as DNA: TGTGCCAGCAGTCCGAGTCAGAGATACTCTGGGGCCAACGTCCTGACTTTC.

The V call is TRBV28, the J call TRBJ2-5; 10 nucleotides align to TRBD1. Trimming removed 7 bases from V and 1 base from J; junction bases left unmatched: 6. Germline values: CDR1 MDHEN, CDR2 SYDVKM. The CDR3 has 15 amino acids. As DNA, the CDR3 is TGTGCCAGCAAGGGCGACAGGGGGCCCCAAGAGACCCAGTACTTC. It yields the protein CASKGDRGPQETQYF.

V and J are TRBV27 and TRBJ2-2; 13 positions agree with TRBD2. The CDR3 consists of 16 residues. From germline, CDR1 is MNHEY and CDR2 SMNVEV (reference sequence). V shed 8 bases and J 7 bases; nucleotides not matched to a gene: 10. CDR3 amino acids: CASCGTSGVIFGELFF. The CDR3 DNA is TGTGCCAGCTGTGGGACTAGCGGGGTTATCTTCGGGGAGCTGTTTTTT.

The J gene is TRBJ2-7, the V gene TRBV28; 9 nucleotides line up with TRBD2. Germline CDR1 MDHEN, CDR2 SYDVKM. This CDR3 comprises 16 residues. The V gene end was trimmed by 6 bases and the J gene end by 2 bases; junction bases not matched to a gene: 11. The CDR3 nucleotides are TGTGCCAGCAGGGGCCCAGCAAGCGGGAGGACCTACGAGCAGTACTTC. It specifies CASRGPASGRTYEQYF.

The chain carries TRBV27 and TRBJ2-6, with 9 bases identical to TRBD2. Germline loops: CDR1 MNHEY, CDR2 SMNVEV (reference sequence). CDR3 length: 19 amino acids. Losses at the gene ends were 10 bases for V and 4 bases for J; bases not matched to a gene: 20. CDR3 amino acids: CATSLFAIAGEAGANVLTF. The DNA of the CDR3 is TGTGCCACTAGCTTATTCGCCATAGCGGGAGAGGCCGGGGCCAACGTCCTGACTTTC.

The rearrangement uses TRBV4-3 and TRBJ1-1; D ambiguous. This CDR3 has 15 residues. V shed 5 bases and J shed 3 bases, with 16 bases lying between them. The germline V gene encodes CDR1 LGHNA and CDR2 YSLEER. The CDR3 is CASSSSRFTHTEAFF. The DNA of the CDR3 is TGCGCCAGCAGCTCCTCCCGCTTTACCCACACTGAAGCTTTCTTT.

The chain recombines TRBV19 with TRBJ1-1, with D perhaps matching TRBD1 (6 bases). Trimming took off 5 bases at V and 3 bases at J, with 25 bases between the two ends. Germline loops: CDR1 LNHDA, CDR2 SQIVND (reference sequence). The CDR3 spans 18 residues. The CDR3 DNA reads as TGTGCCAGTAGTCCCGGGTGGGGGCTATTTGCCAAGGACACTGAAGCTTTCTTT. This sequence encodes CASSPGWGLFAKDTEAFF. The whole variable domain, remainder taken from reference TRBV19 and TRBJ1-1, is DGGITQSPKYLFRKEGQNVTLSCEQNLNHDAMYWYRQDPGQGLRLIYYSQIVNDFQKGDIAEGYSVSREKKESFPLTVTSAQKNPTAFYLCASSPGWGLFAKDTEAFFGQGTRLTVV.